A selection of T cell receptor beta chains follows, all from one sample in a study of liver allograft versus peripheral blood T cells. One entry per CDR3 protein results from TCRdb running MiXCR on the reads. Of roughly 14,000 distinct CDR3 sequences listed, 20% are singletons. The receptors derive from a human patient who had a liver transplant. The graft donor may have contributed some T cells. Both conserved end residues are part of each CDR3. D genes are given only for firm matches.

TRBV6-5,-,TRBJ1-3,CASSPRSGYSGNTIYF
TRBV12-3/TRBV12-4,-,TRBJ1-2,CASSLRVGAGYGYTF
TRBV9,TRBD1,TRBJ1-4,CASSKQGASEKLFF
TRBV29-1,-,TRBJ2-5,CSAGALQETQYF
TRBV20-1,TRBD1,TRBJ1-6,CSAAQDRGNSPLHF
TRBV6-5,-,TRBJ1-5,CASSSDAHQPQHF
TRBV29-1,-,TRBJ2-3,CSVVEGFGGDTQYF
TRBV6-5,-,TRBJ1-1,CASSYIGNTEAFF
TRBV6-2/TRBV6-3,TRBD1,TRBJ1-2,CASRDRPYGYTF
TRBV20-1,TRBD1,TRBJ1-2,CSARGQANYGYTF
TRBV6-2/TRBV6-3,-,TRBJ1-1,CASSFPQVGNTEAFF
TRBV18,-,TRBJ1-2,CASSLRTGNNYGYTF
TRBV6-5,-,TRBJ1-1,CASSLQANTEAFF
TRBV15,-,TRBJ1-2,CATSPNLGGAIHGYTF
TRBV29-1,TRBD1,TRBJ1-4,CSVEGANTNEKLFF
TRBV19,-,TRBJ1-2,CASSRWGHGYTF
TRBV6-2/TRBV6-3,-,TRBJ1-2,CASSADSTRGYTF